Each of the 11 T cell receptor beta chains below was sequenced from the same sample in a study of Ad26.COV2.S vaccination and SARS-CoV-2 variants. Treatment given: roughly 18 received Ad26.COV2.S at low or high dose, single or two shots; roughly five received placebo; per-sample allocation not given. It was on day 63 after the first vaccine or placebo injection that samples were taken. TCRdb's table, derived via immunoSEQ multiplex PCR, lists solely in-frame clones and lacks some. The sample lists around 300,000 clones, around 90% occurring once. This sample comprised peripheral blood, obtained in a trial of Ad26.COV2.S vaccine versus placebo. These receptor sequences come from a person between 18 and 65 years old who received the Ad26.COV2.S COVID-19 vaccine or a placebo.

The count of this clone is one. V is TRBV5-1 and J is TRBJ1-1; D is perhaps TRBD1 (5 bases). Germline CDR1 SGHRS, CDR2 YFSETQ. CDR3 size: 14 residues. V lost 2 bases and J 3 bases, leaving 11 bases between the germline ends. CDR3 in amino acids: CASSLVGAYTEAFF. In DNA, the CDR3 is TGCGCCAGCAGCTTAGTTGGGGCGTACACTGAAGCTTTCTTT.

The rearrangement uses TRBV9 and TRBJ1-2, with 11 bases that match TRBD1. In germline, CDR1 is SGDLS, CDR2 YYNGEE. Unmatched junction bases numbered 0, after V lost 0 bases and J lost 2 bases. The CDR3 contains 15 residues. CDR3 in amino acids: CASSVGTGGNYGYTF. The CDR3 bases are TGTGCCAGCAGCGTAGGGACAGGGGGCAACTATGGCTACACCTTC.

The chain joins TRBV28 to TRBJ2-7, with TRBD1 matching 9 bases. Germline V lookup: CDR1 MDHEN, CDR2 SYDVKM. Trimming at V came to 6 bases and at J to 4 bases, leaving 7 bases not matched to a gene. This CDR3 contains 14 residues. This chain's CDR3 is CASSGTGNRYEQYF. The CDR3 DNA reads TGTGCCAGCAGCGGGACAGGGAATCGGTACGAGCAGTACTTC.

The chain has TRBV30 and TRBJ1-5; weak D call: TRBD1 (5 bases). CDR1 is GTSNPN and CDR2 is SVGIG in the germline V gene (reference sequence). This CDR3 spans 13 amino acids. The V end lost 1 base, the J end lost 4 bases, and 8 bases lay between the germline ends. The CDR3 reads CAWSGQINQPQHF. The CDR3 DNA reads as TGTGCCTGGAGTGGACAGATTAATCAGCCCCAGCATTTT. The full variable domain, rest sourced from reference TRBV30 and TRBJ1-5, is SQTIHQWPATLVQPVGSPLSLECTVEGTSNPNLYWYRQAAGRGLQLLFYSVGIGQISSEVPQNLSASRPQDRQFILSSKKLLLSDSGFYLCAWSGQINQPQHFGDGTRLSIL.

The chain has TRBV6-5 and TRBJ2-6, with no clear D. The CDR3 loop spans 16 amino acids. Trimming shortened V by 4 bases and J by 2 bases, and 12 bases separated the two germline ends. Germline CDR1 MNHEY, CDR2 SVGAGI. Written as DNA, the CDR3 is TGTGCCAGCAGTTCCCTGGGCGGCCCTGGGGCCAACGTCCTGACTTTC. This sequence encodes CASSSLGGPGANVLTF.

V is TRBV7-2 and J is TRBJ2-7; D possibly corresponds to TRBD2 (5 bases). The CDR3 has 19 residues. Trimming took 4 bases from V and 6 from J, leaving 31 bases between them. CDR1 is SGHTA, CDR2 FQGNSA, per germline. As DNA, the CDR3 is TGTGCCAGCAGCTCCCGATATCCGACTAACACCTCCCCACGGGGCGAGCAGTACTTC. Translated: CASSSRYPTNTSPRGEQYF.

The chain is built from TRBV24-1 and TRBJ1-6; the D gene is possibly TRBD1 (6 bases). Deletions cut 7 bases from V and 9 bases from J, with 12 bases between. This CDR3 contains 13 residues. Germline V lookup: CDR1 KGHDR, CDR2 SFDVKD. Here the CDR3 reads CATSSGAASPLHF. For the CDR3, the DNA is TGTGCCACCAGCTCAGGGGCTGCTTCACCCCTCCACTTT.

The genes are TRBV7-3 and TRBJ2-6; D unclear. CDR1 and CDR2 (germline): SGHTA, FQGTGA. This CDR3 is built from 15 residues. V was cut by 5 bases and J by 0 bases, with 8 bases left in between. The CDR3 here is CASSRLSSGANVLTF. The CDR3, as DNA: TGTGCCAGCAGCCGACTTAGCTCTGGGGCCAACGTCCTGACTTTC.

This clone was detected only once. The genes are TRBV27 and TRBJ2-7; TRBD1 aligns across 9 bases. The CDR3 is made up of 19 amino acids. Trimming removed 5 bases from V and 0 bases from J; junction bases left unmatched: 17. CDR1 and CDR2 (germline): MNHEY, SMNVEV (reference sequence). This chain's CDR3 is CASSQQRTGVIPRSYEQYF. For the CDR3, the DNA is TGTGCCAGCAGTCAACAACGGACAGGGGTAATACCACGCTCCTACGAGCAGTACTTC.

V usage is TRBV7-6 and J usage is TRBJ2-3, with D perhaps matching TRBD1 (6 bases). The length of the CDR3 is 17 residues. The germline V and J ends were trimmed by 1 base and 2 bases, with 16 bases remaining between them. Germline CDR1 and CDR2: SGHVS and FNYEAQ. The CDR3 sequence is CASSLVGQGPPTDTQYF. The CDR3 region has the DNA TGTGCCAGCAGCTTAGTTGGGCAGGGGCCCCCCACAGATACGCAGTATTTT.

This chain uses TRBV10-3 with TRBJ2-7; 10 positions match TRBD1. This CDR3 spans 14 amino acids. In germline, CDR1 is ENHRY, CDR2 SYGVKD. V lost 9 bases to trimming and J lost 5 bases; unmatched junction nucleotides: 10. The CDR3 spells CAIDQGQGINEQYF. CDR3 coding DNA: TGTGCCATTGACCAGGGACAGGGGATCAACGAGCAGTACTTC.